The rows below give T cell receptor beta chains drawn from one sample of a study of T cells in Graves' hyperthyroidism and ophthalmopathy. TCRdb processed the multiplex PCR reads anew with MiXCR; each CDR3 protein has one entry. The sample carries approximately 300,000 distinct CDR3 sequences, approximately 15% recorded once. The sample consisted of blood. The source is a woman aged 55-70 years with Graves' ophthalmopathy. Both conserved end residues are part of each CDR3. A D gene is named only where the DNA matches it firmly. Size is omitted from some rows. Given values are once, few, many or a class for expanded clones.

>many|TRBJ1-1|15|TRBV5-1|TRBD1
CASSSDGQGGTEAFF
TGCGCCAGCAGCTCCGATGGACAGGGGGGCACTGAAGCTTTCTTT
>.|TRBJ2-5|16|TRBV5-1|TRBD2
CASSLIPSGAAETQYF
TGCGCCAGCAGCTTAATTCCTAGCGGGGCAGCGGAGACCCAGTACTTC
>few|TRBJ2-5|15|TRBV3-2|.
CASRDSGGAWETQYF
TGTGCCAGCAGGGATAGCGGGGGGGCCTGGGAGACCCAGTACTTC
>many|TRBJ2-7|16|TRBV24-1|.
CATRPRTGCRSYEQYF
TGTGCCACCAGGCCTCGTACAGGGTGTCGATCCTACGAGCAGTACTTC
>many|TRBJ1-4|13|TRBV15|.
CATSSSARGKLFF
TGTGCCACCAGCAGTTCGGCCAGGGGTAAACTGTTTTTT
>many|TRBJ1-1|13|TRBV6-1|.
CASSEARVGEAFF
TGTGCCAGCAGTGAAGCTCGCGTCGGTGAAGCTTTCTTT
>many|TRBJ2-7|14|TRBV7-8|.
CASSFGGRAYEQYF
TGTGCCAGCAGCTTTGGAGGTAGAGCCTACGAGCAGTACTTC
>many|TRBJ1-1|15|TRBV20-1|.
CSAKTALGAGTEAFF
TGCAGTGCTAAGACAGCCTTGGGAGCAGGCACTGAAGCTTTCTTT
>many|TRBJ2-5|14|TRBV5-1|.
CASSLGQSEETQYF
TGCGCCAGCAGCTTGGGACAAAGCGAAGAGACCCAGTACTTC
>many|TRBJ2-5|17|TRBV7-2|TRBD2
CASSLALTSEHQETQYF
TGTGCCAGCAGCTTAGCGCTAACTAGCGAGCACCAAGAGACCCAGTACTTC
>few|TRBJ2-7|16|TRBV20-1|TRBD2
CSASMGLAGGLYEQYF
TGCAGTGCTAGTATGGGACTAGCGGGGGGGCTCTACGAGCAGTACTTC
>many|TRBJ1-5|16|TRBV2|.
CASSDGPGRSNQPQHF
TGTGCCAGCAGTGATGGCCCAGGGAGAAGCAATCAGCCCCAGCATTTT
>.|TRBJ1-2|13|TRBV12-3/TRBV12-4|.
CASSLGGRAGYTF
TGTGCCAGCAGTTTAGGGGGCCGGGCGGGCTACACCTTC
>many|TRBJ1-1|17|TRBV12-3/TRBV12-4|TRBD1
CASSLGPGTGMNTEAFF
TGTGCCAGCAGTTTAGGACCGGGGACAGGGATGAACACTGAAGCTTTCTTT
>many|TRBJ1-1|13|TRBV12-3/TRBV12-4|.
CASRPQMNTEAFF
TGTGCCAGCAGACCACAGATGAACACTGAAGCTTTCTTT
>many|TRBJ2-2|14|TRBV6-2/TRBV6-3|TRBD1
CASQGVRNTGELFF
TGTGCCAGCCAGGGGGTACGAAACACCGGGGAGCTGTTTTTT
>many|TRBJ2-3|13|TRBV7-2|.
CASSSSFADTQYF
TGTGCCAGCAGCTCCTCCTTTGCAGATACGCAGTATTTT
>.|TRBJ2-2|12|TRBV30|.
CAWGWGSGELFF
TGTGCCTGGGGCTGGGGCTCCGGGGAGCTGTTTTTT
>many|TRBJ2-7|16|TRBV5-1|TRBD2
CASSPRETSGSYEQYF
TGCGCCAGCAGCCCGCGAGAGACTAGCGGATCCTACGAGCAGTACTTC
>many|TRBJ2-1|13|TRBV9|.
CASSVEQGIEQFF
TGTGCCAGCAGCGTAGAACAGGGAATTGAGCAGTTCTTC
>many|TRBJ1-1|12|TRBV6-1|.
CASRITNTEAFF
TGTGCCAGCAGGATAACGAACACTGAAGCTTTCTTT
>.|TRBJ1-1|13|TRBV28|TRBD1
CASRSGGETEAFF
TGTGCCAGCAGGTCAGGGGGAGAAACTGAAGCTTTCTTT
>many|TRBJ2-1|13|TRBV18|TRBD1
CASSPDRYNEQFF
TGTGCCAGCAGTCCGGACAGGTACAATGAGCAGTTCTTC
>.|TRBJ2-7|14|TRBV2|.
CASKTGGGYYEQYF
TGTGCCAGCAAGACGGGCGGGGGCTACTACGAGCAGTACTTC
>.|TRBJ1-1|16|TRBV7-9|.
CASSSSGTLLNTEAFF
TGTGCCAGCAGCTCTTCCGGGACACTTCTGAACACTGAAGCTTTCTTT
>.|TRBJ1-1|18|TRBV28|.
CASSPRGMGVKRDTEAFF
TGTGCCAGCAGTCCAAGGGGGATGGGGGTGAAGAGGGACACTGAAGCTTTCTTT
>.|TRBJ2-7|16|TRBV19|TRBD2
CASSTPYSGGSYEQYF
TGTGCCAGTAGTACCCCGTATAGCGGGGGGTCCTACGAGCAGTACTTC
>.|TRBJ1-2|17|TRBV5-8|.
CASSLLLRSRASYGYTF
TGTGCCAGCAGCTTGCTTTTGAGATCCCGAGCGTCCTATGGCTACACCTTC
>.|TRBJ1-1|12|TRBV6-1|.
CASSETGGEAFF
TGTGCCAGCAGTGAAACGGGGGGTGAAGCTTTCTTT
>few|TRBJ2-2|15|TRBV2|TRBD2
CASSDKLAGTGELFF
TGTGCCAGCAGTGATAAACTAGCGGGCACCGGGGAGCTGTTTTTT
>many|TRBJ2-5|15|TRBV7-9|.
CASSLGRTRQETQYF
TGTGCCAGCAGCTTAGGAAGGACAAGACAAGAGACCCAGTACTTC
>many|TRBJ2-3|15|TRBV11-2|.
CASSLDPGRGDTQYF
TGTGCCAGCAGCTTAGATCCCGGACGCGGGGATACGCAGTATTTT
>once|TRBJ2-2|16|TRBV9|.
CASSVGTGADTGELLF
.
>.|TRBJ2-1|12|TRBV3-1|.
CASSRGENEQFF
TGTGCCAGCAGCAGGGGAGAGAATGAGCAGTTCTTC
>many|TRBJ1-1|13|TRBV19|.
CASRGIGYTEAFF
TGTGCCAGTAGGGGGATTGGGTACACTGAAGCTTTCTTT
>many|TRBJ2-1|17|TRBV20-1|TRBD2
CSARVRKLAGELDEQFF
TGCAGTGCTAGAGTTCGTAAGCTAGCGGGAGAACTCGATGAGCAGTTCTTC
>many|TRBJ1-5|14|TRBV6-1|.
CASSEAGSRQPQHF
TGTGCCAGCAGTGAAGCAGGGTCCAGGCAGCCCCAGCATTTT
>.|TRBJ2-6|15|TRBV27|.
CASSSRGSGANVLTF
TGTGCCAGCAGTAGCAGGGGTTCTGGGGCCAACGTCCTGACTTTC
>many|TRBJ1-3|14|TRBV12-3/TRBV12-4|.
CASSLARSGNTIYF
TGTGCCAGCAGTTTGGCCCGCTCTGGAAACACCATATATTTT
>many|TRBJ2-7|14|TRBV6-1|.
CASTKPEGSYEQYF
TGTGCCAGCACTAAACCCGAGGGGAGCTACGAGCAGTACTTC
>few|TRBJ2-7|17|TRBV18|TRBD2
CASSPPIAGGHSYEQYF
TGTGCCAGCTCACCACCGATAGCGGGGGGGCACTCCTACGAGCAGTACTTC
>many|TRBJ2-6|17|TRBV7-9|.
CASSSYTQGVGANVLTF
TGTGCCAGCAGCTCATACACGCAGGGAGTCGGGGCCAACGTCCTGACTTTC
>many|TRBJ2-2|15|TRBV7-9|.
CASRGDRPNTGELFF
TGTGCCAGCAGAGGTGACAGGCCGAACACCGGGGAGCTGTTTTTT
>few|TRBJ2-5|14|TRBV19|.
CASSIGGGAETQYF
TGTGCCAGTAGTATAGGTGGGGGTGCAGAGACCCAGTACTTC
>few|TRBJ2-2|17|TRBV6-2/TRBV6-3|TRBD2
CASSSHNSGMNTGELFF
TGTGCCAGCAGTTCCCACAATAGCGGGATGAACACCGGGGAGCTGTTTTTT
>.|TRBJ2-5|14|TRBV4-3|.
CASSPGRTQETQYF
TGCGCCAGCAGCCCGGGACGGACCCAAGAGACCCAGTACTTC
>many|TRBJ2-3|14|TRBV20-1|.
CSAPSGTSTDTQYF
TGCAGTGCTCCCTCCGGGACAAGCACAGATACGCAGTATTTT
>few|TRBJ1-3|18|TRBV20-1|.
CSARDLPGLSLSGNTIYF
TGCAGTGCTAGAGATCTGCCGGGGCTATCGCTCTCTGGAAACACCATATATTTT
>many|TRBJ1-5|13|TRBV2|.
CASGGEYNQPQHF
TGTGCCAGCGGGGGGGAGTACAATCAGCCCCAGCATTTT
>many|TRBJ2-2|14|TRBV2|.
CASSEFRHPGELFF
TGTGCCAGCAGTGAATTCCGGCACCCCGGGGAGCTGTTTTTT
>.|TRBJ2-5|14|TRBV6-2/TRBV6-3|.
CASMEGRFQETQYF
TGTGCCTCAATGGAGGGGAGGTTCCAAGAGACCCAGTACTTC
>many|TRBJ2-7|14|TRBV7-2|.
CASSPRRVAYEQYF
TGTGCCAGCAGCCCCCGGCGGGTGGCGTACGAGCAGTACTTC
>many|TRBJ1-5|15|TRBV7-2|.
CASSMLGPTNQPQHF
TGTGCCAGCAGCATGCTGGGCCCAACGAATCAGCCCCAGCATTTT